The sequence of this TCR beta chain was determined in a study of blood T cell repertoires in COVID-19. Study context: PBMCs, B-cell-depleted T cells, or T cells provided the cDNA or gDNA that made up the material.

The CDR3 totals 11 residues. V was clipped by 3 bases and J by 7 bases; unmatched bases: 0. Germline CDR1 SGHTA, CDR2 FQGNSA. In the original workflow: The assay estimated nucleated cells by amplifying reference gene primers. Sequencing was performed with immunoSEQ multiplex PCR; in TCRdb, only in-frame clones are kept and a portion is missing. V and J calls and clone size are as listed in that table; D and trimming were resolved from the DNA. The data contain fewer than 200,000 clones, 89% of them seen just once; the ten biggest clones take up about 1.9%. The chain links TRBV7-2 to TRBJ2-7, with TRBD2 matching over 7 bases. The clonotype originates from a man aged 18 to 35 who had recovered from COVID-19. The sequencing sample was made of peripheral blood. CDR3 nucleotide sequence: TGTGCCAGCAGCTTCGGGGGGGAGCAGTACTTC. This encodes CASSFGGEQYF.